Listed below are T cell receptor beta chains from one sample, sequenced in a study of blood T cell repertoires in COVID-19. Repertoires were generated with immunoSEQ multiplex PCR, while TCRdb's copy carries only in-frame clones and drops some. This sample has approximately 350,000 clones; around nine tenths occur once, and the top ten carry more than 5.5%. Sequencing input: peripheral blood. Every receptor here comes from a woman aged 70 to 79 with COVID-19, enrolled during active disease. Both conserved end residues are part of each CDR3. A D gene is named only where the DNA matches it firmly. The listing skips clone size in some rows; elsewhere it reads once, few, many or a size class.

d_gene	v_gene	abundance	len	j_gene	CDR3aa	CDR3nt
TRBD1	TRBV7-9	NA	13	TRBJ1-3	CASSLEGANTIYF	TGTGCCAGCAGCTTAGAGGGGGCTAACACCATATATTTT
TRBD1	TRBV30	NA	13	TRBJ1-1	CAWSPTGASEAFF	TGTGCCTGGAGTCCCACAGGGGCCAGTGAAGCTTTCTTT
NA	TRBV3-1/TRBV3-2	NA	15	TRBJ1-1	CASSHAYRAPGRAFF	TGTGCCAGCAGCCACGCGTACCGGGCCCCCGGGAGAGCTTTCTTT
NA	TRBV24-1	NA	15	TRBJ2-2	CATSGTGRDTGELFF	TGTGCCACCAGTGGAACAGGGCGCGACACCGGGGAGCTGTTTTTT
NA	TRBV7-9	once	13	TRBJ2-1	CASSIGLLNEQFF	TGTGCCAGCAGCATTGGACTCCTTAATGAGCAGTTCTTC
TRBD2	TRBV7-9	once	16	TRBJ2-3	CASSQAGTSGADTQYF	TGTGCCAGCAGCCAGGCCGGGACTAGCGGGGCGGATACGCAGTATTTT
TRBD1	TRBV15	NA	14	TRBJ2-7	CATGPGQGFDEQYF	TGTGCCACCGGCCCGGGACAGGGATTCGACGAGCAGTACTTC
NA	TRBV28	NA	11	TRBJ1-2	CASSSNYGYTF	TGTGCCAGCAGTTCAAACTATGGCTACACCTTC
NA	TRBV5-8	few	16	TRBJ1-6	CASTPGGQLGNSPLHF	TGTGCCAGCACCCCGGGGGGTCAACTAGGAAATTCACCCCTCCACTTT
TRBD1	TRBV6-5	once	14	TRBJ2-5	CASSRQGWGETQYF	TGTGCCAGCAGTCGACAGGGTTGGGGAGAGACCCAGTACTTC
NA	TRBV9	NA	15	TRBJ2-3	CASSVVGRPTDTQYF	TGTGCCAGCAGCGTAGTGGGCCGACCCACAGATACGCAGTATTTT
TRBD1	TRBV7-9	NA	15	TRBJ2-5	CASSSGQDPWGTQYF	TGTGCCAGCAGCTCTGGACAGGATCCTTGGGGGACCCAGTACTTC
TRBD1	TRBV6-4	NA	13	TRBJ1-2	CASSLGQGAGYTF	TGTGCCAGCAGCCTAGGACAGGGCGCCGGCTACACCTTC
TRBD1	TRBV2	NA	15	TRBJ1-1	CASSERTGGDTEAFF	TGTGCCAGCAGCGAACGGACAGGGGGGGACACTGAAGCTTTCTTT
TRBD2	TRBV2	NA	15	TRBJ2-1	CASSEVRGGHNEQFF	TGTGCCAGCAGTGAGGTTCGGGGGGGCCACAATGAGCAGTTCTTC